This T cell receptor beta chain comes out of a study of T cell changes during pregnancy in multiple sclerosis. CDR3 length equals 17 residues. The germline V gene has CDR1 SGHVS and CDR2 FNYEAQ. V was clipped by 5 bases and J by 1 base; unmatched bases: 10. Assay: immunoSEQ multiplex PCR; the TCRdb copy retains only in-frame clones and omits some. The sample consists of around 50,000 clones, about 90% of them appearing once. The chain employs TRBV7-6 and TRBJ1-4; the match to TRBD1 covers 7 bases. The sequenced sample was peripheral blood, obtained in the first trimester of pregnancy. This receptor was identified in a female donor with multiple sclerosis, enrolled in a pregnancy study. The CDR3 DNA follows: TGTGCCAGCAGCGCTAGGGGGCTAGTTAAAACTAATGAAAAACTGTTTTTT. Translation gives CASSARGLVKTNEKLFF.